The entry below describes one TCR beta chain. Antigen unknown. This specimen belongs to a study of T cell responses to AZD1222 COVID-19 vaccine. Study-level findings and limits: Clonal diversity may have been underestimated, and the donors were mostly white British, with more females than males. When two AZD1222 doses had been given, Spike-specific TCR breadth and depth rose. Distributed over spike, vaccine-associated CD4 TCRs predominated at 160-218 and 743-854.

This CDR3 has 13 residues. Germline V gene sequence: CDR1 MNHEY, CDR2 SVGAGI. Trimming removed 2 bases from V and 4 bases from J, with 7 bases in between. The data were produced by immunoSEQ multiplex PCR, yet TCRdb's version contains in-frame clones alone and is incomplete. Counted here are 90,000 to 150,000 clones, approximately 90% occurring once; the ten biggest clones make up under 3%. The clonotype was recovered from an adult who received the AZD1222 COVID-19 vaccine. The genes are TRBV6-5 and TRBJ2-3; D unresolved. The starting material was peripheral blood, obtained 28 days after the second AZD1222 dose. The CDR3 region is CASSYGFPDTQYF. Here the CDR3 DNA reads TGTGCCAGCAGTTACGGATTCCCAGATACGCAGTATTTT.